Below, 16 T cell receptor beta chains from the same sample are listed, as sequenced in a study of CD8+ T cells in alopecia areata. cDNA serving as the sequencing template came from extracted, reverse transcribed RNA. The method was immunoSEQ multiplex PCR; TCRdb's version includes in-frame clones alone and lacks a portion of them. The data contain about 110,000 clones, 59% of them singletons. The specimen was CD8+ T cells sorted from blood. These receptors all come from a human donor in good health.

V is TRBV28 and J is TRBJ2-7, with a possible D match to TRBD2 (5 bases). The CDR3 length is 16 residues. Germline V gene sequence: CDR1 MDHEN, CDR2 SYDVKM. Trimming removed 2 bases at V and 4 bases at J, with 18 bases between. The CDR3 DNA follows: TGTGCCAGCAGTTTACCCCCTAGCTTGGGCGGGTACGAGCAGTACTTC. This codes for CASSLPPSLGGYEQYF.

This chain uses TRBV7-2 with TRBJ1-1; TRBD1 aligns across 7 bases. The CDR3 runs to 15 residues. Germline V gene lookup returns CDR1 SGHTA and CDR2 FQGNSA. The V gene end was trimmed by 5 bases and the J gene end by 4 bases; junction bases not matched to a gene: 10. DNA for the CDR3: TGTGCCAGCAGCCCTATCGTTCCAGGGGGCACTGAAGCTTTCTTT. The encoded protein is CASSPIVPGGTEAFF.

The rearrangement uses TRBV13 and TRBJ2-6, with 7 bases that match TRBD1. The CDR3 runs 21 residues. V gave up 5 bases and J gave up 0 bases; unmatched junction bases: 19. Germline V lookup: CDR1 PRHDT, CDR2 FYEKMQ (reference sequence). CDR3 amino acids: CASSRRGYRQGLNSGANVLTF. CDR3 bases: TGTGCCAGCAGCCGCCGCGGATACAGACAGGGATTGAACTCTGGGGCCAACGTCCTGACTTTC.

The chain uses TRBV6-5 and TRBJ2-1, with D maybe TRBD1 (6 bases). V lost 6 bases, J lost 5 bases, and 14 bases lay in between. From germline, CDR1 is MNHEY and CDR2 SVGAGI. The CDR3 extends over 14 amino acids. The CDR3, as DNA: TGTGCCAGCAGCCACCGGGACAAGCACAATGAGCAGTTCTTC. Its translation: CASSHRDKHNEQFF.

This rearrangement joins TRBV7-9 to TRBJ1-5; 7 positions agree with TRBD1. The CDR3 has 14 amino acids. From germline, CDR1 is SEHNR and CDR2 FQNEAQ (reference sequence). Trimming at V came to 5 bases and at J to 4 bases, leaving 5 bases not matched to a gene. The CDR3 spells CASSGIQGNQPQHF. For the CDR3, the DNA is TGTGCCAGCAGCGGTATACAGGGGAATCAGCCCCAGCATTTT.

The CDR3 region is CASIEGETQYF. The CDR3 coding sequence is TGTGCCAGCATTGAGGGGGAGACCCAGTACTTC. The genes are TRBV2 and TRBJ2-5; D may be TRBD1 or TRBD2 (5 bases each). The germline CDR1 and CDR2 sequences are SNHLY and FYNNEI. V was pared by 7 bases and J by 5 bases, with 8 bases between. The CDR3 is 11 amino acids.

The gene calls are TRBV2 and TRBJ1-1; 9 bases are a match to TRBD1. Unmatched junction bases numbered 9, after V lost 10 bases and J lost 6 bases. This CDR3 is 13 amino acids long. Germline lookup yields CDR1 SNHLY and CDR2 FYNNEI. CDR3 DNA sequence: TGTGCCACCCGGGGACAGGGAAGCCCTGAAGCTTTCTTT. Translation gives CATRGQGSPEAFF.

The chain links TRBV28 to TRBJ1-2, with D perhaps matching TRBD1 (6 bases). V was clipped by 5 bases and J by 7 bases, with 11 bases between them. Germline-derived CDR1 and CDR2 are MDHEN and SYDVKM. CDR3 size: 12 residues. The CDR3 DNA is TGTGCCAGCAGTGAGGGCAGGGGTGGCTACACCTTC. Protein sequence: CASSEGRGGYTF.

The CDR3 region has the DNA TGTGCCAGCAGCTTAGGCGGAGACGTCGGCAACGAGCAGTACTTC. Translating it yields CASSLGGDVGNEQYF. The chain recombines TRBV13 with TRBJ2-7; D unclear. This CDR3 region has 15 residues. The V end was cut by 0 bases, the J end by 5 bases, with 14 bases between. Germline V gene sequence: CDR1 PRHDT, CDR2 FYEKMQ (reference sequence).

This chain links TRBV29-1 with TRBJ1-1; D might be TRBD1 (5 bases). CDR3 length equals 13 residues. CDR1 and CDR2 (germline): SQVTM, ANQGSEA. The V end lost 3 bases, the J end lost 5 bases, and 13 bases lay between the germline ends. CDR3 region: CSVDREDETEAFF. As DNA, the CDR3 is TGCAGCGTTGACAGGGAAGATGAAACTGAAGCTTTCTTT.

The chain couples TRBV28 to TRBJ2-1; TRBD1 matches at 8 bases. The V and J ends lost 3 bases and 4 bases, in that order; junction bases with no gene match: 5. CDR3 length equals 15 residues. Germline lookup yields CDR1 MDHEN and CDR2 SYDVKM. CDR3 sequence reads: CASSFGTGSYNEQFF. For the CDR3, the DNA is TGTGCCAGCAGTTTTGGGACAGGATCTTACAATGAGCAGTTCTTC.

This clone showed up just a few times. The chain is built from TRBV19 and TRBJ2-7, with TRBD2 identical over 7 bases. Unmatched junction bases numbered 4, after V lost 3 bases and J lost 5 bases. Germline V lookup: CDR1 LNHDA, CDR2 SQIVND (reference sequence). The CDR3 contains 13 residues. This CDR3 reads CASSIGGGDEQYF. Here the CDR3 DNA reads TGTGCCAGTAGTATCGGCGGGGGTGACGAGCAGTACTTC.

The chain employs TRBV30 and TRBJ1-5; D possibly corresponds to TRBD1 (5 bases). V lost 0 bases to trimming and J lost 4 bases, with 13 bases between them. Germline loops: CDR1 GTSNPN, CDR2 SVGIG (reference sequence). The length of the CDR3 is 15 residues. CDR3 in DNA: TGTGCCTGGAGTGTACCGCAGGGAGGGAATCAGCCCCAGCATTTT. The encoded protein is CAWSVPQGGNQPQHF.

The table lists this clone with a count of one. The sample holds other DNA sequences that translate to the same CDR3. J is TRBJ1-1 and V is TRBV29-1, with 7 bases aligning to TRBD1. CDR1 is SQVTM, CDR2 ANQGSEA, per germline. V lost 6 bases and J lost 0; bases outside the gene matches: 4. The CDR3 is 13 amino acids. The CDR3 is CSVEDRLNTEAFF. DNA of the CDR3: TGCAGCGTCGAGGACAGGCTGAACACTGAAGCTTTCTTT.

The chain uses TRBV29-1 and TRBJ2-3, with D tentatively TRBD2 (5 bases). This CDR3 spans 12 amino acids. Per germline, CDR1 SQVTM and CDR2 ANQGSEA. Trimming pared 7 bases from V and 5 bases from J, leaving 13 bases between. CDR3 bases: TGCAGCGGCGGACGGACTCAAGATACGCAGTATTTT. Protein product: CSGGRTQDTQYF.

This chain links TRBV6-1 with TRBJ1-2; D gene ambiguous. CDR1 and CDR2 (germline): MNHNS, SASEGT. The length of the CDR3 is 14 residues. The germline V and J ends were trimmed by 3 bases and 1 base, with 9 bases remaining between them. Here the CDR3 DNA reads TGTGCCAGCAGTGAGCATCCTGTTAACTATGGCTACACCTTC. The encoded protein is CASSEHPVNYGYTF.